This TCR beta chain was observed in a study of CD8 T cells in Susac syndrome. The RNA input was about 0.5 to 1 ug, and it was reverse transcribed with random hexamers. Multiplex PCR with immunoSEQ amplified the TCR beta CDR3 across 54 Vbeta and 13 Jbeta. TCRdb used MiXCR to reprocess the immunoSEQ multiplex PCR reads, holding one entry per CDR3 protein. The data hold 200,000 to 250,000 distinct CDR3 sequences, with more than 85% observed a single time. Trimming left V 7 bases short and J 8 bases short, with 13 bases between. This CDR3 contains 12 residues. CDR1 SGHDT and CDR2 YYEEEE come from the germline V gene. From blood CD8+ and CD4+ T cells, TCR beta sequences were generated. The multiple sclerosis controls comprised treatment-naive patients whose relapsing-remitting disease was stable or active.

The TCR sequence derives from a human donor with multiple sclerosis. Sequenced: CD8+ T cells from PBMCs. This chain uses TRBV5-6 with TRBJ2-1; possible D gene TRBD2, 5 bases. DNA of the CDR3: TGTGCCAGCGCCGCTACGAGGGATGAGCAGTTCTTC. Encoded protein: CASAATRDEQFF.